These 26 T cell receptor beta chains came from one sample sequenced in a study of blood T cells in healthy people across ages. Together with a sample-barcoded 5' primer, a J-beta primer mix was included in a second PCR lasting roughly 6 to 12 cycles. MiXCR, applied by TCRdb to the 5' RACE reads, yields one record per CDR3 protein. The sample consists of around 790,000 distinct CDR3 sequences, under 45% of them appearing once. The material sequenced was blood. The receptors were sampled from a man aged 55 to 70 in good health.

This clonotype appeared many times. The V gene is TRBV6-2 or TRBV6-3, the J gene TRBJ2-1; D not certain. V was pared by 0 bases and J by 3 bases, with 12 bases between. Germline CDR1 MNHEY, CDR2 SVGEGT. The CDR3 has 16 residues. The CDR3 bases are TGTGCCAGCAGTTACTCCTCCTCCAGCCACTACAATGAGCAGTTCTTC. This translates into CASSYSSSSHYNEQFF.

V gene TRBV7-8 combines with J gene TRBJ2-1; D call uncertain. This CDR3 contains 13 residues. V lost 1 base and J lost 6, with 7 bases in between. CDR1 is SGHVS and CDR2 is FQNEAQ in the germline V gene. DNA for the CDR3: TGTGCCAGCAGCTTAGATTCGACCAATGAGCAGTTCTTC. It encodes CASSLDSTNEQFF.

Concerning this clonotype itself: The limits of the CDR3 on the DNA are not certain, so only TCRdb's listed CDR3 is given. This chain joins TRBV5-4 and TRBJ1-2. Germline values: CDR1 SGHNT, CDR2 YYREEE (reference sequence). The CDR3 is 14 amino acids long, termini counted. This chain's CDR3 is CASSSILFGDGYTF.

This clonotype has a single count. This sequence joins TRBV7-2 and TRBJ2-7; TRBD2 matches 8 bases. CDR1 is SGHTA and CDR2 is FQGNSA in the germline V gene. The CDR3 totals 17 residues. The J segment lost 0 bases and the V segment lost 1 base, leaving 8 bases of the junction unmatched. CDR3 sequence (DNA): TGTGCCAGCAGCTTAGAATGGGTCGGGGGGGCCTCCTACGAGCAGTACTTC. This codes for CASSLEWVGGASYEQYF.

This clonotype was observed at least ten times. The CDR3 here is CSVVTGGNNEQFF. The CDR3 region has the DNA TGCAGCGTTGTCACGGGGGGTAACAATGAGCAGTTCTTC. The rearrangement uses TRBV29-1 and TRBJ2-1; 7 bases fit TRBD2. The CDR3 has 13 residues. Germline values: CDR1 SQVTM, CDR2 ANQGSEA. V gave up 4 bases and J gave up 5 bases; unmatched junction bases: 5.

The chain couples TRBV25-1 to TRBJ2-5, with 9 bases fitting TRBD1. The CDR3 has 17 amino acids. Germline assignment: CDR1 MGHDK and CDR2 SYGVNS. V lost 2 bases, J lost 3 bases, and 10 bases stayed unmatched. The CDR3 region has the DNA TGTGCCAGCAGTGAAAGAACGGGACAGGGTCGAGAAGAGACCCAGTACTTC. It yields the protein CASSERTGQGREETQYF.

Only a few counts were recorded for this clonotype. V is TRBV7-2 and J is TRBJ2-1; possibly TRBD1 or TRBD2 for D (5 bases each). CDR1 and CDR2 from the germline V gene are SGHTA and FQGNSA. The CDR3 has 15 residues. Trimming left V 5 bases short and J 7 bases short, with 18 bases between. The CDR3 spells CASSAQGPLRNEQFF. CDR3 DNA: TGTGCCAGCAGCGCCCAGGGACCACTACGGAATGAGCAGTTCTTC.

The chain uses TRBV28 and TRBJ1-2; no clear D gene. V lost 6 bases, J lost 6 bases, and 17 bases lay in between. Germline V gene lookup returns CDR1 MDHEN and CDR2 SYDVKM. This CDR3 is built from 14 residues. This CDR3 reads CASSQRLRVDGYTF. The CDR3 DNA reads TGTGCCAGCAGCCAAAGGTTGCGAGTGGATGGCTACACCTTC.

The chain uses TRBV10-3 and TRBJ2-4, with TRBD2 as a possible D gene (6 bases). This CDR3 has 11 amino acids. V lost 3 bases to trimming and J lost 13 bases, with 10 bases between them. The germline V gene has CDR1 ENHRY and CDR2 SYGVKD. CDR3 residues: CAISEGREQYF. For the CDR3, the DNA is TGTGCCATCAGTGAAGGCCGGGAGCAGTACTTC.

This clonotype was counted a few times. The chain recombines TRBV12-3 or TRBV12-4 with TRBJ2-5, with 11 bases lining up with TRBD2. The length of the CDR3 is 16 residues. The V and J ends lost 5 bases and 11 bases, in that order; junction bases with no gene match: 16. CDR3 residues: CASSPGLAASYNEQYF. The CDR3 nucleotides are TGTGCCAGCAGTCCGGGACTAGCGGCGTCCTACAATGAGCAGTACTTC.

The rearrangement joins TRBV11-2 to TRBJ2-5, with D perhaps matching TRBD1 (6 bases). The DNA matches TRBJ2-7 better at its end, which makes the J call doubtful. This CDR3 is built from 15 residues. Germline V gene sequence: CDR1 SGHAT, CDR2 FQNNGV. CDR3 protein: CASSLVRQETYEQYF. CDR3 bases: TGTGCCAGCAGCTTAGTTAGACAGGAGACCTACGAGCAGTACTTC.

This clonotype appeared a few times. The gene calls are TRBV4-3 and TRBJ2-3; tentative D call: TRBD2 (6 bases). The CDR3 consists of 17 residues. The germline V gene has CDR1 LGHNA and CDR2 YSLEER. Trimming pared 1 base from V and 0 bases from J, leaving 14 bases between. CDR3 sequence reads: CASSQGSRGFSTDTQYF. DNA of the CDR3: TGCGCCAGCAGCCAAGGATCTCGGGGGTTTAGCACAGATACGCAGTATTTT.

The chain couples TRBV7-2 to TRBJ2-1; 7 bases map to TRBD1. The J call may be faulty, since TRBJ2-7 better matches the DNA end. The CDR3 runs to 14 residues. Per the germline V gene, CDR1 is SGHTA and CDR2 is FQGNSA. The CDR3 nucleotides are TGTGCCAGCAGTAGACAGGGTTCCTACAATGGGCAGTACTTC. Protein product: CASSRQGSYNGQYF.

J is TRBJ1-6 and V is TRBV9; 9 bases are shared with TRBD1. The J segment lost 8 bases and the V segment lost 3 bases, leaving 3 bases of the junction unmatched. The CDR3 loop spans 14 amino acids. Germline lookup yields CDR1 SGDLS and CDR2 YYNGEE. CDR3 bases: TGTGCCAGCAGCGCCCGGGACAGGGATTCACCCCTCCACTTT. It translates to CASSARDRDSPLHF.

Concerning this clonotype: Likely a read error: the CDR3 ends without its conserved phenylalanine or tryptophan. V and J are TRBV7-2 and TRBJ2-1; D remains unclear. Germline CDR1 reads SGHTA; CDR2 reads FQGNSA. The ends were cut back, 2 bases at V and 8 bases at J, with 4 bases in the middle. The CDR3 has 11 amino acids. The CDR3 loop reads CTSSLRHEQFL. CDR3 bases: TGTACCAGCAGCTTAAGGCATGAGCAGTTCTTA.

The chain combines TRBV12-3 or TRBV12-4 with TRBJ1-2; 10 bases fit TRBD1. Trimming removed 6 bases from V and 7 bases from J; junction bases left unmatched: 11. CDR3 length: 15 residues. The CDR3 bases are TGTGCCAGCAGGGACCCGGGACAGGGGTCCGCTGGCTACACCTTC. Residues: CASRDPGQGSAGYTF.

This chain uses TRBV5-1 with TRBJ2-5; TRBD1 agrees at 8 bases. CDR1 and CDR2 from the germline V gene are SGHRS and YFSETQ. Trimming cost V 0 bases and J 1 base; bases outside gene matches: 8. The CDR3 loop spans 17 amino acids. The CDR3: CASSLAGQGASQETQYF. The CDR3 DNA reads TGCGCCAGCAGCTTGGCCGGCCAGGGGGCTTCCCAAGAGACCCAGTACTTC.

The chain recombines TRBV28 with TRBJ1-2; tentatively, D is TRBD1 (5 bases). CDR3 length: 16 amino acids. The germline V and J ends were trimmed by 3 bases and 7 bases, with 21 bases remaining between them. In germline, CDR1 is MDHEN, CDR2 SYDVKM. CDR3 sequence reads: CASSLDTGTGEGGYTF. The DNA for the CDR3 is TGTGCCAGCAGTTTGGACACCGGGACGGGGGAAGGTGGCTACACCTTC.

This clonotype was picked up a small number of times. V gene TRBV12-3 or TRBV12-4 combines with J gene TRBJ2-7, with D unclear. This CDR3 is 14 amino acids long. Trimming took 2 bases from V and 2 from J, leaving 10 bases between them. The DNA for the CDR3 is TGTGCCAGCAGTTTATCTACAGTGCCCTACGAGCAGTACTTC. The encoded protein is CASSLSTVPYEQYF.

This clonotype was picked up one time. The J gene is TRBJ2-7, the V gene TRBV5-1; D gene unclear. This CDR3 comprises 15 residues. V was clipped by 4 bases and J by 7 bases, with 21 bases between them. The V gene's germline CDR1 is SGHRS and CDR2 YFSETQ. The CDR3 nucleotides read TGCGCCAGCAGCGCAGACCATAGCTCCTACAATGAGCAGTACTTC. This encodes CASSADHSSYNEQYF.

This clonotype came up many times. The CDR3 is CSAPRTGRPIEGLFF. CDR3 in DNA: TGCAGTGCTCCCCGGACAGGGCGACCGATCGAGGGACTGTTTTTT. The gene calls are TRBV20-1 and TRBJ1-4, with TRBD1 matching 8 bases. The CDR3 totals 15 residues. After removal of 5 bases from V and 13 bases from J, the junction contained 18 bases not matched to a gene. Germline assignment: CDR1 DFQATT and CDR2 SNEGSKA (reference sequence).

This clonotype was detected only a few times. The chain carries TRBV27 and TRBJ1-5; possibly TRBD1 for D (5 bases). The CDR3 has 14 amino acids. CDR1 and CDR2 from the germline V gene are MNHEY and SMNVEV (reference sequence). The V end was cut by 3 bases, the J end by 5 bases, with 11 bases between. CDR3 in amino acids: CASSFGVGDQPQHF. CDR3 nucleotides: TGTGCCAGCAGTTTCGGGGTAGGGGATCAGCCCCAGCATTTT.

The chain combines TRBV4-3 with TRBJ2-1; 8 positions agree with TRBD2. The germline V gene has CDR1 LGHNA and CDR2 YSLEER. The CDR3 has 15 amino acids. V was pared by 0 bases and J by 6 bases, with 4 bases of the junction left unmatched. The CDR3 DNA is TGCGCCAGCAGCCAAGACGTGCGGGGGGTCAATGAGCAGTTCTTC. It translates to CASSQDVRGVNEQFF.

On this clonotype: A read error may produce the germline difference seen at one junction end. The V call is TRBV12-3 or TRBV12-4, the J call TRBJ1-1, with D unclear. There are 14 residues in the CDR3. CDR3 sequence reads: CASIRSPLDTEVFF. The CDR3, as DNA: TGTGCCAGCATTAGGTCCCCTCTCGACACTGAAGTTTTCTTT.

V is TRBV15 and J is TRBJ1-6; D remains unclear. V lost 0 bases, J lost 13 bases, and 7 bases lay in between. Germline loops: CDR1 LNHNV, CDR2 YYDKDF (reference sequence). The CDR3 contains 12 residues. The CDR3 loop is CATSREAGPLHF. The CDR3 bases are TGTGCCACCAGCAGAGAGGCTGGGCCCCTCCACTTT.

J is TRBJ2-7 and V is TRBV4-3, with D perhaps TRBD1 or TRBD2 (7 bases each). The J call may be incorrect, as the DNA end agrees better with TRBJ2-5. The CDR3 runs 15 residues. In germline, CDR1 is LGHNA, CDR2 YSLEER. The chain's CDR3 is CASSQPRGGGETQYF. CDR3 sequence (DNA): TGCGCCAGCAGCCAACCCAGGGGGGGAGGAGAGACCCAGTACTTC.